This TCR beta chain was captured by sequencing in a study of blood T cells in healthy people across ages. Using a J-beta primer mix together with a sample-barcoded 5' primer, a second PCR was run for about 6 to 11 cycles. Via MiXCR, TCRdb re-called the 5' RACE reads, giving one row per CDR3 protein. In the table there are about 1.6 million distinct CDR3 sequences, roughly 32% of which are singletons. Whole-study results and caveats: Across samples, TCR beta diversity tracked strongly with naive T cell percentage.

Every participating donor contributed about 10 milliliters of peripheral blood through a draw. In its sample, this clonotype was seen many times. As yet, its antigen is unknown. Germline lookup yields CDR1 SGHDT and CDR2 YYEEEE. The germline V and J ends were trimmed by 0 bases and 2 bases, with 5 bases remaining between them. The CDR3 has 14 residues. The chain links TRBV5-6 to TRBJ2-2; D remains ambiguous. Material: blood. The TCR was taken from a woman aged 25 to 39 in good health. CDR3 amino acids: CASSLGHNTGELFF. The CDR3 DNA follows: TGTGCCAGCAGCTTGGGACACAACACCGGGGAGCTGTTTTTT.